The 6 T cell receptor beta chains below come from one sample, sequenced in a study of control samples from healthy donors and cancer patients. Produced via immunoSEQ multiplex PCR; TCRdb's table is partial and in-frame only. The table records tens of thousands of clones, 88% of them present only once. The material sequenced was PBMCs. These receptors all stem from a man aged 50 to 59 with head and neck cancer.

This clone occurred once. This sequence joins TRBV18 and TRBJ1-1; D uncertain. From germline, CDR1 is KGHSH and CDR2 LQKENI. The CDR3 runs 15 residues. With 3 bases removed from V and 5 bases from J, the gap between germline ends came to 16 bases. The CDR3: CASSPNGRGETEAFF. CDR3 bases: TGTGCCAGCTCACCGAACGGACGGGGAGAAACTGAAGCTTTCTTT.

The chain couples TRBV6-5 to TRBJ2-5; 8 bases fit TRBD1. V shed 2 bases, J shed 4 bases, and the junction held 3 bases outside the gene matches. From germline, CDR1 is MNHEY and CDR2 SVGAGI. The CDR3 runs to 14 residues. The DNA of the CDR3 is TGTGCCAGCAGTTACGCAACAGGGGGAGAGACCCAGTACTTC. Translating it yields CASSYATGGETQYF.

The DNA for the CDR3 is TGTGCCAGCAGCCCAAGGGGAGAGCAGTTCTTC. This translates into CASSPRGEQFF. The chain joins TRBV6-5 to TRBJ2-1, with a tentative D call TRBD1 (5 bases). The V end lost 6 bases, the J end lost 10 bases, and 10 bases lay between the germline ends. This CDR3 is built from 11 residues. From germline, CDR1 is MNHEY and CDR2 SVGAGI.

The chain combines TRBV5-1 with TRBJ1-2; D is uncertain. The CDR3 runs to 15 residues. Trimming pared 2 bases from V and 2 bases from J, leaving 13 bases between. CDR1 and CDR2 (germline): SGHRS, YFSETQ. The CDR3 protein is CASSFSERRNYGYTF. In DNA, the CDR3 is TGCGCCAGCAGCTTCAGTGAGAGAAGAAACTATGGCTACACCTTC.

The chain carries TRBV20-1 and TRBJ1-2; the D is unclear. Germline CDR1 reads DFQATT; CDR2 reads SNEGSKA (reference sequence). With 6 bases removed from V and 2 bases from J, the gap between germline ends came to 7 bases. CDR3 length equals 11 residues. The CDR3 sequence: CSALRNYGYTF. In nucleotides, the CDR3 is TGCAGTGCCCTACGGAACTATGGCTACACCTTC.

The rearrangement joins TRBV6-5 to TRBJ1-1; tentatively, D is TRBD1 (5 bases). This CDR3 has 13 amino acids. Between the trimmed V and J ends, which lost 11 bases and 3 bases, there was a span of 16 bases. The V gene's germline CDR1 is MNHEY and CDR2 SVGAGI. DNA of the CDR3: TGTGCCGCCGAGCCAGGGTTGTACACTGAAGCTTTCTTT. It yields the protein CAAEPGLYTEAFF.